The 27 T cell receptor beta chains below were found in one sample sequenced in a study of Ad26.COV2.S vaccination and SARS-CoV-2 variants. Clones were sequenced by immunoSEQ multiplex PCR, and TCRdb holds only the in-frame ones, with some missing. Among roughly 420,000 clones listed, roughly 90% were seen once. Treatment here: 15 to 20 received Ad26.COV2.S at low or high dose, single or two shots; roughly five received placebo; per-sample allocation not given. Specimen acquisition occurred on day 63 following the initial vaccine or placebo injection. The material was peripheral blood, obtained in a trial of Ad26.COV2.S vaccine versus placebo. The receptors shown here come from a person aged 18 to 65 who received the Ad26.COV2.S COVID-19 vaccine or a placebo.

The chain is built from TRBV29-1 and TRBJ1-2, with D possibly TRBD1 on 5 matching bases. This CDR3 has 16 amino acids. CDR1 is SQVTM and CDR2 is ANQGSEA in the germline V gene. Trimming removed 0 bases from V and 1 base from J, with 15 bases in between. The CDR3 loop is CSVEEAGWPNNYGYTF. In DNA, the CDR3 is TGCAGCGTTGAAGAGGCAGGGTGGCCCAATAACTATGGCTACACCTTC. The entire variable domain, with the rest obtained from reference TRBV29-1 and TRBJ1-2, is as follows: SAVISQKPSRDICQRGTSLTIQCQVDSQVTMMFWYRQQPGQSLTLIATANQGSEATYESGFVIDKFPISRPNLTFSTLTVSNMSPEDSSIYLCSVEEAGWPNNYGYTFGSGTRLTVV.

The J gene is TRBJ2-2, the V gene TRBV6-4; possible D gene TRBD1, 5 bases. The ends were cut back, 8 bases at V and 1 base at J, with 5 bases in the middle. The CDR3 extends over 12 amino acids. The germline V gene has CDR1 MRHNA and CDR2 SNTAGT. The CDR3 DNA sequence: TGTGCCAGCGGACAGAACACCGGGGAGCTGTTTTTT. It is translated as CASGQNTGELFF.

The chain couples TRBV18 to TRBJ1-1, with 7 bases matching TRBD1. The germline V gene has CDR1 KGHSH and CDR2 LQKENI. The CDR3 is made up of 12 amino acids. V lost 3 bases, J lost 5 bases, and 0 bases stayed unmatched. This chain's CDR3 is CASSPGQTEAFF. The CDR3 DNA follows: TGTGCCAGCTCACCGGGACAGACTGAAGCTTTCTTT.

The V gene is TRBV5-1, the J gene TRBJ2-2; 7 bases line up with TRBD1. The CDR3 contains 14 residues. Germline CDR1 reads SGHRS; CDR2 reads YFSETQ. J lost 2 bases, V lost 7 bases, and 5 bases had no gene match. CDR3 in amino acids: CASHHRGNTGELFF. In DNA form, the CDR3 reads TGCGCCAGCCACCACAGGGGAAACACCGGGGAGCTGTTTTTT.

The chain couples TRBV4-1 to TRBJ1-6; tentative D call: TRBD1 (6 bases). Trimming took off 3 bases at V and 7 bases at J, with 13 bases between the two ends. CDR1 and CDR2 from the germline V gene are MGHRA and YSYEKL. This CDR3 region has 15 residues. CDR3 in DNA: TGCGCCAGCAGCCAGCTGGGACACAAAAATTCACCCCTCCACTTT. It is translated as CASSQLGHKNSPLHF.

The chain employs TRBV4-2 and TRBJ2-1, with D possibly being TRBD1 (6 bases). CDR3 size: 19 residues. V was cut by 1 base and J by 4 bases, with 23 bases left in between. Germline CDR1 LGHNA, CDR2 YNFKEQ. The CDR3 protein is CASSQVPMSFRGDYNEQFF. DNA of the CDR3: TGTGCCAGCAGCCAAGTACCTATGAGTTTCAGGGGAGATTACAATGAGCAGTTCTTC.

The chain has TRBV30 and TRBJ1-2; 8 nucleotides agree with TRBD1. The V gene end was trimmed by 8 bases and the J gene end by 1 base; junction bases not matched to a gene: 9. From germline, CDR1 is GTSNPN and CDR2 SVGIG (reference sequence). The CDR3 is 14 residues long. CDR3 region: CAHVPDRVNYGYTF. Written as DNA, the CDR3 is TGTGCCCACGTCCCGGACAGGGTTAACTATGGCTACACCTTC.

This chain uses TRBV11-3 with TRBJ2-3; D gene uncertain. Germline CDR1 reads SGHNT; CDR2 reads YENEEA. V was shortened by 3 bases and J by 0 bases, with 16 bases between the two germline ends. This CDR3 is built from 17 residues. CDR3 loop: CASSLGSASTSTDTQYF. The CDR3 nucleotides read TGTGCCAGCAGCTTGGGCAGCGCGAGTACTAGCACAGATACGCAGTATTTT.

The V gene is TRBV7-8, the J gene TRBJ2-3; no clear D gene. Germline values: CDR1 SGHVS, CDR2 FQNEAQ. The CDR3 is made up of 13 amino acids. V gave up 0 bases and J gave up 8 bases, with 9 bases separating them. For the CDR3, the DNA is TGTGCCAGCAGCTTAGCTGGGGTCGGTACGCAGTATTTT. Translation: CASSLAGVGTQYF.

This rearrangement joins TRBV30 to TRBJ1-1; D perhaps matches TRBD1 (6 bases). Germline CDR1 reads GTSNPN; CDR2 reads SVGIG (reference sequence). The ends were cut back, 5 bases at V and 1 base at J, with 8 bases in the middle. This CDR3 is built from 12 residues. The CDR3 region has the DNA TGTGCCTGGGGGACATCGAACACTGAAGCTTTCTTT. It is translated as CAWGTSNTEAFF.

Only a few counts were recorded for this clone. V gene TRBV5-5 combines with J gene TRBJ1-5; the match to TRBD1 covers 8 bases. Per the germline V gene, CDR1 is SGHKS and CDR2 is YYEKEE (reference sequence). The CDR3 totals 14 residues. With V trimmed by 4 bases and J by 9 bases, 9 bases remained unmatched. As DNA, the CDR3 is TGTGCCAGCAGCCGGACAGGGTCCTCAATGCCCCAGCATTTT. The encoded protein is CASSRTGSSMPQHF.

Points on this clone: Different DNA sequences within this sample yield the same CDR3. V usage is TRBV7-2 and J usage is TRBJ1-3; tentatively, D is TRBD1 (6 bases). The CDR3 spans 16 residues. CDR1 and CDR2 (germline): SGHTA, FQGNSA. V was cut by 0 bases and J by 3 bases, with 12 bases left in between. Here the CDR3 DNA reads TGTGCCAGCAGCTTAGCAGGGGGGGCAAATGGAAACACCATATATTTT. Protein sequence: CASSLAGGANGNTIYF.

V and J are TRBV9 and TRBJ1-6; D uncertain. V was cut by 0 bases and J by 5 bases, with 9 bases left in between. CDR1 SGDLS and CDR2 YYNGEE come from the germline V gene. The CDR3 covers 15 residues. The CDR3 loop is CASSVASTDNSPLHF. CDR3 bases: TGTGCCAGCAGCGTAGCGTCAACAGATAATTCACCCCTCCACTTT.

This clone was recorded a few times. V is TRBV9 and J is TRBJ1-4; 8 bases align to TRBD1. This CDR3 spans 14 amino acids. The V gene end was trimmed by 4 bases and the J gene end by 6 bases; junction bases not matched to a gene: 5. Germline CDR1 reads SGDLS; CDR2 reads YYNGEE. CDR3 sequence reads: CASSPKGQDEKLFF. Written as DNA, the CDR3 is TGTGCCAGCAGCCCGAAGGGACAGGATGAAAAACTGTTTTTT.

The chain has TRBV11-2 and TRBJ2-7; 9 bases match TRBD2. V was pared by 1 base and J by 1 base, with 2 bases of the junction left unmatched. In germline, CDR1 is SGHAT, CDR2 FQNNGV. CDR3 length: 15 residues. CDR3 region: CASSLASGVSYEQYF. The CDR3 DNA is TGTGCCAGCAGCTTAGCTAGCGGGGTATCCTACGAGCAGTACTTC. Full variable domain (outside the CDR3, taken from reference TRBV11-2 and TRBJ2-7): EAGVAQSPRYKIIEKRQSVAFWCNPISGHATLYWYQQILGQGPKLLIQFQNNGVVDDSQLPKDRFSAERLKGVDSTLKIQPAKLEDSAVYLCASSLASGVSYEQYFGPGTRLTVT.

The J gene is TRBJ1-5, the V gene TRBV27, with D perhaps matching TRBD1 (5 bases). The germline gives CDR1 MNHEY, CDR2 SMNVEV (reference sequence). Deletions cut 2 bases from V and 7 bases from J, with 9 bases between. The CDR3 extends over 13 amino acids. CDR3 amino acids: CASSLLGGQPQHF. CDR3 coding DNA: TGTGCCAGCAGTTTACTGGGGGGACAGCCCCAGCATTTT.

The CDR3 DNA follows: TGTGCCAGCAGCTTCCTCTCCGGGACCCAGTACTTC. The encoded protein is CASSFLSGTQYF. The V call is TRBV7-3, the J call TRBJ2-5, with unresolved D. The germline V gene encodes CDR1 SGHTA and CDR2 FQGTGA. V lost 3 bases, J lost 7 bases, and 9 bases lay in between. This CDR3 spans 12 amino acids.

V usage is TRBV27 and J usage is TRBJ1-4, with 9 bases matching TRBD1. The CDR3 has 15 amino acids. Losses at the gene ends were 4 bases for V and 8 bases for J; bases not matched to a gene: 8. The germline V gene encodes CDR1 MNHEY and CDR2 SMNVEV (reference sequence). The CDR3 DNA sequence: TGTGCCAGCAGTTGGTCGGGACAGGGTTTCGAAAAACTGTTTTTT. Translation: CASSWSGQGFEKLFF.

This clone was detected once. The gene calls are TRBV19 and TRBJ2-7; 8 positions agree with TRBD2. CDR1 is LNHDA, CDR2 SQIVND, per germline (reference sequence). The CDR3 consists of 14 residues. Trimming removed 3 bases from V and 6 bases from J; junction bases left unmatched: 7. CDR3 bases: TGTGCCAGTAGTATCCCCGGACTAGCTCCCGAGCAGTACTTC. Translating it yields CASSIPGLAPEQYF.

V usage is TRBV7-3 and J usage is TRBJ2-7, with a weak D call TRBD2 (6 bases). CDR1 is SGHTA and CDR2 is FQGTGA in the germline V gene. Deletions cut 5 bases from V and 6 bases from J, with 14 bases between. CDR3 length: 13 amino acids. The CDR3, as DNA: TGTGCCAGCAGCCGTCTCCTCGGGGGCGAGCAGTACTTC. Residues: CASSRLLGGEQYF. Full variable domain (outside the CDR3, taken from reference TRBV7-3 and TRBJ2-7): GAGVSQTPSNKVTEKGKYVELRCDPISGHTALYWYRQSLGQGPEFLIYFQGTGAADDSGLPNDRFFAVRPEGSVSTLKIQRTERGDSAVYLCASSRLLGGEQYFGPGTRLTVT.

The gene calls are TRBV5-1 and TRBJ2-5; TRBD2 aligns across 12 bases. This CDR3 region has 18 residues. V was clipped by 4 bases and J by 5 bases; unmatched bases: 15. Germline lookup yields CDR1 SGHRS and CDR2 YFSETQ. This CDR3 is CASSRRTAGLAGRETQYF. The CDR3 DNA reads as TGCGCCAGCAGCCGGAGGACAGCTGGACTAGCGGGGCGCGAGACCCAGTACTTC.

The genes are TRBV27 and TRBJ1-6, with 8 bases that match TRBD1. The V gene end was trimmed by 5 bases and the J gene end by 10 bases; junction bases not matched to a gene: 7. The CDR3 extends over 14 amino acids. Germline V gives CDR1 MNHEY, CDR2 SMNVEV (reference sequence). The CDR3 region is CASSTKPGGSPLHF. CDR3 DNA: TGTGCCAGCAGTACAAAGCCAGGGGGCTCACCCCTCCACTTT.

The chain links TRBV27 to TRBJ2-1; D unresolved. Germline CDR1 and CDR2: MNHEY and SMNVEV (reference sequence). There are 13 residues in the CDR3. V shed 5 bases and J shed 12 bases, with 17 bases lying between them. The CDR3 region has the DNA TGTGCCAGCAGTGAACCAGGAGCCAAGGGGCAGTTCTTC. Residues: CASSEPGAKGQFF.

V and J are TRBV28 and TRBJ1-1; D unresolved. CDR3 size: 14 residues. Germline V gene sequence: CDR1 MDHEN, CDR2 SYDVKM. Trimming took 2 bases from V and 3 from J, leaving 10 bases between them. For the CDR3, the DNA is TGTGCCAGCAGTTTAATCGGTTTAGACACTGAAGCTTTCTTT. Encoded protein: CASSLIGLDTEAFF.

The chain couples TRBV4-2 to TRBJ2-5; 12 nucleotides agree with TRBD2. Germline trimming cut 1 base from V and 7 bases from J; bases unmatched to any gene: 7. Germline CDR1 LGHNA, CDR2 YNFKEQ. This CDR3 is 16 amino acids long. CDR3 bases: TGTGCCAGCAGCCAAGCGTGGTCTAGCGGGGGGGGGACCCAGTACTTC. Translating gives CASSQAWSSGGGTQYF.

The V call is TRBV10-3, the J call TRBJ1-5; 11 bases fit TRBD1. The trim removed 11 bases at V and 10 bases at J, leaving 16 bases unmatched. The CDR3 contains 15 residues. Per germline, CDR1 ENHRY and CDR2 SYGVKD. CDR3 in amino acids: CAARPGQGEGFPQHF. CDR3 coding DNA: TGTGCCGCCAGACCGGGACAGGGGGAGGGGTTTCCCCAGCATTTT.

Here the CDR3 reads CASSFQGGQETQYF. CDR3 nucleotide sequence: TGTGCCAGCAGCTTTCAGGGGGGCCAAGAGACCCAGTACTTC. The V and J genes are TRBV11-2 and TRBJ2-5; D perhaps matches TRBD1 (7 bases). This CDR3 comprises 14 residues. Germline CDR1 reads SGHAT; CDR2 reads FQNNGV. Trimming removed 3 bases at V and 1 base at J, with 9 bases between.